Here is one TCR beta chain with its context. In patients chosen for sequencing, flow cytometry had shown CD8+CD57+ cell expansion. This CDR3 has 18 residues. V was clipped by 4 bases and J by 1 base; unmatched bases: 17. Germline V gives CDR1 SGHKS, CDR2 YYEKEE (reference sequence). This specimen comes from a study of CD8+CD57+ T cells in acquired aplastic anemia. About the study: Sorted CD4+ plus CD8+ cells gave DNA averaging around 3.2 ug.

Using genomic DNA as the template, TCR beta VDJ and CDR3 profiling was carried out. TCRdb redid the calling of the reads with MiXCR, one entry per CDR3 protein. The sample yields hundreds of thousands of distinct CDR3 sequences, roughly 80% seen once. This chain joins TRBV5-5 and TRBJ2-7; 7 bases line up with TRBD1. The specimen sequenced was sorted CD4+, CD8+, or CD8+CD57+ T cells (not recorded which) from PBMCs. The origin of this receptor is a human donor with aplastic anemia. The CDR3 loop reads CASSPSQDGTALSYEQYV. CDR3 nucleotides: TGTGCCAGCAGCCCCTCACAGGACGGGACAGCCCTTTCCTACGAGCAGTACGTC.